The clone carrying this TCR beta chain was detected only once. The CDR3 consists of 18 residues. The V gene end was trimmed by 6 bases and the J gene end by 7 bases; junction bases not matched to a gene: 19. TCRdb keeps only in-frame clones here, not all; method: immunoSEQ multiplex PCR. Altogether about 700,000 clones are present, about 90% being singletons, with the ten largest covering about 24%. The data are from a study of shared clonotypes between healthy human individuals. Naive CD8 populations comprised CD45RO-negative cells positively selected for CCR7, excluding terminally differentiated effector memory CD45RA+ cells.

The source of this sequence is a man aged 25-45 years in good health. The rearrangement joins TRBV23-1 to TRBJ1-5; 9 nucleotides align to TRBD1. TRBV23-1 carries the ORF label, with uncertain function. The source material was naive CD8+ T cells sorted from blood. The CDR3 coding sequence is TGCGCCAGCAGGCCTACCGCGGGACAGGGACGGAAGGACCAGCCCCAGCATTTT. It specifies CASRPTAGQGRKDQPQHF.